These T cell receptor beta chains were read from a single sample in a study of shared clonotypes between healthy human individuals. Clones were read by immunoSEQ multiplex PCR, and TCRdb kept only the in-frame ones, dropping some. The table shows fewer than 650,000 clones, with over 65% occurring only once. The sequenced sample was PBMCs. These receptors all come from a woman aged 40 to 55 in good health. Some clones in this sample may be carry-over from other donors' samples. Each CDR3 is given with its conserved first and last residue. A D gene is named only where the DNA matches it firmly. Not every row has a clone size; where given, it reads once, few, many or a size class.

D	V	J	size	CDR3	DNA
TRBD1	TRBV6-6	TRBJ1-1	-	CASSPTGGNTEAFF	TGTGCCAGCAGCCCTACAGGGGGGAACACTGAAGCTTTCTTT
-	TRBV30	TRBJ1-2	-	CAWSGTGGSYGYTF	TGTGCCTGGAGTGGGACGGGGGGAAGCTATGGCTACACCTTC
-	TRBV10-3	TRBJ2-5	-	CAISDLAEETQYF	TGTGCCATCAGTGATTTAGCGGAAGAGACCCAGTACTTC
TRBD2	TRBV27	TRBJ2-1	-	CASSPKGLADNEQFF	TGTGCCAGCAGTCCAAAGGGACTAGCGGACAATGAGCAGTTCTTC
TRBD1	TRBV27	TRBJ1-5	-	CASSFQGVGQPQHF	TGTGCCAGCAGCTTCCAGGGGGTGGGTCAGCCCCAGCATTTT
-	TRBV7-2	TRBJ2-2	-	CASSPRVAGELFF	TGTGCCAGCAGCCCTCGGGTAGCCGGGGAGCTGTTTTTT
-	TRBV7-9	TRBJ2-3	few	CASTISYSTDTQYF	TGTGCCAGCACCATTTCTTATAGCACAGATACGCAGTATTTT
TRBD1	TRBV18	TRBJ1-4	few	CASSLQGAEKLFF	TGTGCCAGCTCCTTACAGGGGGCCGAAAAACTGTTTTTT
TRBD1	TRBV6-6	TRBJ2-5	-	CASSPGGETQYF	TGTGCCAGCAGCCCAGGGGGAGAGACCCAGTACTTC
TRBD2	TRBV2	TRBJ2-7	once	CASKGAGTSLYEQYF	TGTGCCAGCAAGGGGGCGGGGACTAGCCTATACGAGCAGTACTTC
-	TRBV19	TRBJ2-7	many	CASDGGYEQYF	TGTGCCAGTGATGGGGGGTACGAGCAGTACTTC
TRBD1	TRBV7-2	TRBJ1-4	once	CASSVKTGGWEKLFF	TGTGCCAGCAGCGTTAAGACAGGGGGGTGGGAAAAACTGTTTTTT
-	TRBV7-9	TRBJ2-5	once	CASSPPGPNLQYF	TGTGCCAGCAGCCCCCCGGGACCGAATCTCCAGTACTTC
-	TRBV6-1	TRBJ1-5	once	CASSEGPAKSNQPQHF	TGTGCCAGCAGTGAAGGGCCAGCCAAGAGCAATCAGCCCCAGCATTTT
-	TRBV5-1	TRBJ2-7	-	CASSLEGTNSYEQYF	TGCGCCAGCAGCTTGGAGGGTACGAACTCCTACGAGCAGTACTTC
TRBD2	TRBV28	TRBJ2-1	few	CASRPAGAGGPNEQFF	TGTGCCAGCAGACCCGCTGGAGCGGGAGGGCCCAATGAGCAGTTCTTC
-	TRBV5-1	TRBJ2-7	-	CASSLGIADSYEQYF	TGCGCCAGCAGCTTGGGCATAGCGGACTCCTACGAGCAGTACTTC